The TCR beta chain described here comes from a study of early T cells in non-severe SARS-CoV-2 infection. Study-wide context: Sequencing was performed on bulk RNA from unsorted whole blood, leaving chains unpaired.

Each cDNA molecule carried a unique molecular identifier. TCRdb reanalysed the 5' RACE reads using MiXCR and keeps one entry per CDR3 protein. The sample lists 28,000 or so distinct CDR3 sequences, under 4% seen once, with approximately 8.2% in the top ten. The CDR3 contains 16 residues. V shed 3 bases and J 7 bases; nucleotides not matched to a gene: 12. This clonotype has at least ten counts. Its specificity is not known. Overall study results and limits: Matching with VDJdb favored anti-spike CD8 responses (missing private and CD4 specificities).

This chain uses TRBV12-3 or TRBV12-4 with TRBJ1-5, with 7 bases lining up with TRBD1. The sequence was collected from an adult who was a healthcare worker with PCR-confirmed SARS-CoV-2 infection or an uninfected control (not recorded which). The sequencing sample was made of whole blood. The CDR3 loop is CASSFAITGAGQPQHF. The CDR3 region has the DNA TGTGCCAGCAGTTTCGCAATAACAGGGGCCGGACAGCCCCAGCATTTT.